This TCR beta chain was documented in a study of post-analysis software for immune sequencing data. The library was made from cDNA and included unique molecular identifiers. TCRdb re-called the PCR reads with MiXCR, one entry per CDR3 protein. Of more than 450,000 distinct CDR3 sequences listed, 44% were seen once; the top ten hold 1.5% to 2%. Germline CDR1 reads MNHNY; CDR2 reads SVGAGI (reference sequence). The CDR3 sequence is 16 residues long. V was clipped by 6 bases and J by 5 bases, with 20 bases between them. Concerning this clonotype: The antigen is undetermined.

Study-level results: With TRBV5-6, TRBV5-1 and TRBV20-1 included, about five TRBV segments were more frequent in patients than in controls.

Input material: blood. V usage is TRBV6-6 and J usage is TRBJ2-1; D tentatively fits TRBD1 or TRBD2 (5 bases each). The origin of this receptor is a girl aged 5 to 17 with multiple sclerosis. The CDR3 loop reads CASSRIGANDHNEQFF. The CDR3 DNA is TGTGCCAGCAGCCGGATCGGGGCGAATGATCACAATGAGCAGTTCTTC.